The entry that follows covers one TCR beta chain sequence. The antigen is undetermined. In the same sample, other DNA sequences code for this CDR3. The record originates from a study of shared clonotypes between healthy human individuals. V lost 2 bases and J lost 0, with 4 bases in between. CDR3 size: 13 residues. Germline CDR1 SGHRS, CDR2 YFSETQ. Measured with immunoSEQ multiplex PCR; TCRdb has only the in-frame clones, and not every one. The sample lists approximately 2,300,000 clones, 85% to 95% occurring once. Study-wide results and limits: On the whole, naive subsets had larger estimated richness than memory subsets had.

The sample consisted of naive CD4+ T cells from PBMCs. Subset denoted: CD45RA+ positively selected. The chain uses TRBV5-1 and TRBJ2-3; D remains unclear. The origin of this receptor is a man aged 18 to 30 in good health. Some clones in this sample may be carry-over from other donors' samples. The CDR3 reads CASSFASTDTQYF. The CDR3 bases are TGCGCCAGCAGCTTCGCCAGCACAGATACGCAGTATTTT.